This TCR beta chain originates from a study of blood T cells in healthy people across ages. The donors, aged roughly 6 to 90, were healthy Caucasians from Russia. V shed 2 bases and J shed 0 bases, with 11 bases lying between them. The CDR3 has 16 amino acids. PCR was performed a second time for about 6 to 11 cycles using a sample-barcoded 5' primer and a J-beta primer mix. Tagging of each cDNA molecule was performed by a template-switch adaptor with 12 random nucleotides. TCRdb re-called the 5' RACE reads with MiXCR, one entry per CDR3 protein. The sample yields roughly 1,500,000 distinct CDR3 sequences, around 42% seen once. Study-level points and caveats: Naive CD4+ cells and diversity were both higher in long-lived donors than in aged donors. TCR beta diversity was tightly associated with the proportion of naive T cells.

In its sample, this clonotype was seen a few times. What it recognizes is unknown. The sequence derives from a woman between 18 and 30 years old in good health. Sequencing was performed on blood. The chain links TRBV12-3 or TRBV12-4 to TRBJ2-1; D unclear. CDR3 in amino acids: CASSLRASSSYNEQFF. The CDR3 nucleotides read TGTGCCAGCAGTTTAAGGGCTTCTAGCTCCTACAATGAGCAGTTCTTC.